A selection of T cell receptor beta chains follows, all from one sample in a study of T cell repertoires in cytomegalovirus infection. TCRdb processed the reads anew with MiXCR; each CDR3 protein has one entry. The sample has approximately 170,000 distinct CDR3 sequences; 14% are singletons. The sequenced sample was PBMCs. The receptors shown here come from a human donor in good health (CMV status not recorded). Some clones in this sample may be carry-over from other donors' samples. Both conserved end residues are trimmed from each CDR3.

v_call	j_call	cdr3_aa
TRBV4-2	TRBJ1-6	ASSQDGGADSPLH
TRBV7-2	TRBJ1-1	ASSSPLNTEAF
TRBV20-1	TRBJ1-2	SARDRGQRIGGGYT
TRBV20-1	TRBJ1-2	SARGGRENYGYT
TRBV29-1	TRBJ2-7	SALPSDSYEQY
TRBV19	TRBJ2-1	ASSADYSYNEQF
TRBV7-8	TRBJ2-1	ASSLEPFMGGSYNEQF
TRBV29-1	TRBJ2-7	SIADGTTYEQY
TRBV7-8	TRBJ1-1	ASRRKVNTEAF
TRBV23-1	TRBJ1-1	ASIPTGGTTEAF
TRBV29-1	TRBJ2-3	TAAGGPSTDTQY
TRBV5-1	TRBJ2-5	ASSFTHGQQETQY
TRBV20-1	TRBJ2-5	SARTEGGQQETQY
TRBV28	TRBJ2-3	ASSLSLPGTDTQY
TRBV11-2	TRBJ2-3	ASSHLRGRVTDTQY
TRBV6-5	TRBJ1-1	ASSYRDRGINKAF
TRBV7-9	TRBJ1-2	ASSRGGTGANYGYT
TRBV27	TRBJ2-3	ASSLGTSGTVTDTQY
TRBV4-3	TRBJ2-7	ASSQATPGGAYEQY
TRBV5-4	TRBJ2-2	ASSLDPTPGGELF
TRBV7-2	TRBJ2-3	ASSPGTSGRGDTQY
TRBV7-2	TRBJ1-1	ASSLSYRGLRMNTEAF
TRBV7-3	TRBJ1-1	ASSLTGTEIQGAEAF
TRBV7-2	TRBJ1-5	ASSLKGQSPNSNQPQH
TRBV5-1	TRBJ1-5	ASSLRGGDPNQPQH
TRBV4-3	TRBJ2-7	ASSQDWGTGLNEQY
TRBV2	TRBJ1-5	ASSATDSNQPQH
TRBV20-1	TRBJ2-3	SASGLAGGNTQY
TRBV6-2/TRBV6-3	TRBJ1-5	ASSYTGQISNQPQH
TRBV6-5	TRBJ2-5	ATLTRDTSETQY
TRBV4-1	TRBJ1-4	ASSPMGPNEKLF
TRBV6-6	TRBJ1-2	ASSYTESYT
TRBV28	TRBJ1-2	ASSYEGTYGYT
TRBV9	TRBJ2-5	ASSESGLLSPRTQY
TRBV7-3	TRBJ2-2	ASSLRAQGMGTGELF
TRBV12-5	TRBJ1-2	ASGLGTGTAYGYT
TRBV2	TRBJ1-5	ASSGLGQPNQPQH
TRBV10-2	TRBJ1-2	ASSEDRGYNYGYT
TRBV11-2	TRBJ2-6	ASTIRDSPSGANVLT
TRBV7-9	TRBJ1-4	ASSSGGNEKLF
TRBV3-1	TRBJ1-2	ASSLRTGALYGYT
TRBV20-1	TRBJ1-1	SAHRSGTGRLNTEAF
TRBV28	TRBJ1-5	ASSSGGLSQPQH
TRBV7-6	TRBJ2-1	ASSPAGYNEQF
TRBV4-1	TRBJ2-6	ASSPPHSSLSGANVLT
TRBV2	TRBJ2-5	ASSEGLAGGEQETQY
TRBV20-1	TRBJ1-1	RARPGDFNTEAF
TRBV29-1	TRBJ2-7	SVEEPGTGDEQY
TRBV7-2	TRBJ2-6	ASTEPRANVLT